The 11 T cell receptor beta chains presented below share a single source sample, sequenced in a study of OX40 agonist ivuxolimab in advanced cancers. Data came from immunoSEQ multiplex PCR; TCRdb stores just in-frame clones and leaves some out. Seen here are around 56,000 clones, roughly 87% observed once, and the top ten hold 11%. This specimen was CD4+ or CD8+ T cells sorted from blood, taken in a trial of the OX40 agonist ivuxolimab. The receptors come from an adult with an advanced solid tumor such as melanoma, head and neck, liver or kidney cancer.

The rearrangement uses TRBV28 and TRBJ2-3; no definite D call. The CDR3 covers 11 residues. Germline loops: CDR1 MDHEN, CDR2 SYDVKM. V was trimmed by 6 bases and J by 8 bases, leaving 9 bases between them. This chain's CDR3 is CASRYGGTQYF. CDR3 DNA sequence: TGTGCCAGCAGATACGGTGGTACGCAGTATTTT.

The CDR3 protein is CASSSQRDGIQYF. CDR3 sequence (DNA): TGTGCCAGCAGCTCCCAGAGGGACGGCATTCAGTACTTC. The V and J genes are TRBV7-2 and TRBJ2-4; the D gene could be TRBD1 or TRBD2 (5 bases each). Germline-derived CDR1 and CDR2 are SGHTA and FQGNSA. The CDR3 extends over 13 amino acids. V was clipped by 4 bases and J by 9 bases, with 13 bases between them.

This chain joins TRBV4-1 and TRBJ2-7; D gene unclear. Trimming left V 0 bases short and J 0 bases short, with 6 bases between. This CDR3 is built from 14 residues. CDR1 and CDR2 from the germline V gene are MGHRA and YSYEKL. The CDR3 spells CASSQEPYSYEQYV. The CDR3 coding sequence is TGCGCCAGCAGCCAAGAGCCGTACTCCTACGAGCAGTACGTC.

The table lists this clone with a count of one. The V and J genes are TRBV28 and TRBJ1-2; D remains unclear. Trimming stripped 6 bases from V and 0 bases from J, with 26 bases between. This CDR3 region has 19 residues. Germline CDR1 is MDHEN and CDR2 is SYDVKM. The CDR3 sequence is CASRQLPGSPNAANYGYTF. The CDR3, as DNA: TGTGCCAGCAGACAACTCCCGGGATCACCTAACGCCGCTAACTATGGCTACACCTTC.

The V call is TRBV5-4, the J call TRBJ1-1; no clear D. Germline loops: CDR1 SGHNT, CDR2 YYREEE (reference sequence). The CDR3 extends over 13 amino acids. The V and J ends lost 1 base and 6 bases respectively, with 10 bases between them. The CDR3 reads CASSLIGSAEAFF. The CDR3, as DNA: TGTGCCAGCAGCTTGATAGGGAGCGCTGAAGCTTTCTTT.

The chain employs TRBV6-6 and TRBJ1-2; tentative D call: TRBD1 (5 bases). CDR1 is MNHNY, CDR2 SVGAGI, per germline (reference sequence). Trimming cost V 0 bases and J 8 bases, with 10 bases left between them. The CDR3 covers 13 residues. As DNA, the CDR3 is TGTGCCAGCAGTTACTCGAACGCAGGGGGCTACACCTTC. Residues: CASSYSNAGGYTF.

This chain links TRBV19 with TRBJ1-5; TRBD1 is a possible D gene (5 bases). There are 15 residues in the CDR3. In germline, CDR1 is LNHDA, CDR2 SQIVND (reference sequence). V was pared by 5 bases and J by 0 bases, with 11 bases between. The CDR3 nucleotides are TGTGCCAGTAGTGGGAGACAGAATAGCAATCAGCCCCAGCATTTT. Its translation is CASSGRQNSNQPQHF.

The chain joins TRBV19 to TRBJ1-2; D is undetermined. Germline lookup yields CDR1 LNHDA and CDR2 SQIVND (reference sequence). Trimming removed 6 bases from V and 3 bases from J, with 11 bases in between. The CDR3 sequence is 13 residues long. The CDR3 DNA follows: TGTGCCAGTAGGCCGATCCAGGACTATGGCTACACCTTC. This codes for CASRPIQDYGYTF.

The count of this clone is one. The chain carries TRBV5-1 and TRBJ2-7, with 10 bases matching TRBD1. This CDR3 has 14 residues. V dropped 4 bases and J dropped 5; count of bases not matched to a gene: 6. Germline V gives CDR1 SGHRS, CDR2 YFSETQ. As DNA, the CDR3 is TGCGCCAGCAGCACCGGGACAGGGGTTAACGAGCAGTACTTC. Translated: CASSTGTGVNEQYF.

The chain's CDR3 is CASIGGAGDYNEQFF. In DNA form, the CDR3 reads TGTGCCAGCATCGGGGGAGCGGGGGATTACAATGAGCAGTTCTTC. This chain joins TRBV27 and TRBJ2-1; 8 nucleotides align to TRBD2. V lost 7 bases to trimming and J lost 4 bases; unmatched junction nucleotides: 9. The germline CDR1 and CDR2 sequences are MNHEY and SMNVEV (reference sequence). This CDR3 is built from 15 residues.

This clone was counted only a few times. The chain uses TRBV10-1 and TRBJ1-1, with D unclear. Germline V gene data show CDR1 as WNHNN and CDR2 as SYGVQD (reference sequence). V was cut by 4 bases and J by 0 bases, with 12 bases left in between. This CDR3 has 15 amino acids. The CDR3 region is CASSASNLVNTEAFF. CDR3 DNA sequence: TGCGCCAGCAGTGCTTCAAATCTCGTGAACACTGAAGCTTTCTTT.